A selection of T cell receptor beta chains follows, all from one sample in a study of cytomegalovirus exposure and HLA in healthy donors. The table came from immunoSEQ multiplex PCR; TCRdb's copy has only in-frame clones and leaves some out. The table lists about 140,000 clones, around four fifths of them singletons. Sequenced input: PBMCs. The source is a male donor in good health and CMV-seropositive. Both conserved end residues are part of each CDR3. Each record gives: D gene, V gene, J gene, clone size, CDR3 protein, CDR3 DNA. A D gene is named only where the DNA matches it firmly. Rows give clone size only sometimes, using once, few, many, or a class for an expanded clone.

d_gene: -
v_gene: TRBV5-1
j_gene: TRBJ2-5
abundance: -
CDR3aa: CASSPRSGVQETQYF
CDR3nt: TGCGCCAGCAGCCCGCGAAGCGGCGTCCAAGAGACCCAGTACTTC

d_gene: -
v_gene: TRBV9
j_gene: TRBJ2-1
abundance: -
CDR3aa: CASSVVLGGSGLNEQFF
CDR3nt: TGTGCCAGCAGCGTAGTTTTGGGAGGTTCCGGTCTGAATGAGCAGTTCTTC

d_gene: -
v_gene: TRBV5-1
j_gene: TRBJ1-6
abundance: -
CDR3aa: CASSPDGLPAALHF
CDR3nt: TGCGCCAGCAGCCCGGACGGACTCCCAGCCGCCCTCCACTTT

d_gene: -
v_gene: TRBV13
j_gene: TRBJ2-2
abundance: -
CDR3aa: CASSSTDSYGELFF
CDR3nt: TGTGCCAGCAGCTCCACCGACAGTTACGGGGAGCTGTTTTTT

d_gene: -
v_gene: TRBV27
j_gene: TRBJ2-2
abundance: few
CDR3aa: CASSLSAGYGELFF
CDR3nt: TGTGCCAGCAGTTTATCGGCCGGGTACGGGGAGCTGTTTTTT

d_gene: TRBD2
v_gene: TRBV27
j_gene: TRBJ2-7
abundance: -
CDR3aa: CASSLREGYEQYF
CDR3nt: TGTGCCAGCAGTTTGCGGGAGGGTTACGAGCAGTACTTC

d_gene: -
v_gene: TRBV7-2
j_gene: TRBJ1-1
abundance: once
CDR3aa: CASSLVGNTEAFF
CDR3nt: TGTGCCAGCAGCTTAGTCGGGAACACTGAAGCTTTCTTT

d_gene: TRBD1
v_gene: TRBV11-3
j_gene: TRBJ1-5
abundance: -
CDR3aa: CASSSPLQGNNQPQHF
CDR3nt: TGTGCCAGCAGCTCCCCGTTACAGGGGAACAATCAGCCCCAGCATTTT

d_gene: -
v_gene: TRBV7-8
j_gene: TRBJ1-3
abundance: -
CDR3aa: CASSQTGGPSGNTIYF
CDR3nt: TGTGCCAGCAGCCAAACGGGGGGCCCCTCTGGAAACACCATATATTTT

d_gene: TRBD2
v_gene: TRBV6-5
j_gene: TRBJ2-5
abundance: -
CDR3aa: CASSYSGAGSETQYF
CDR3nt: TGTGCCAGCAGTTACTCCGGAGCGGGGTCAGAGACCCAGTACTTC